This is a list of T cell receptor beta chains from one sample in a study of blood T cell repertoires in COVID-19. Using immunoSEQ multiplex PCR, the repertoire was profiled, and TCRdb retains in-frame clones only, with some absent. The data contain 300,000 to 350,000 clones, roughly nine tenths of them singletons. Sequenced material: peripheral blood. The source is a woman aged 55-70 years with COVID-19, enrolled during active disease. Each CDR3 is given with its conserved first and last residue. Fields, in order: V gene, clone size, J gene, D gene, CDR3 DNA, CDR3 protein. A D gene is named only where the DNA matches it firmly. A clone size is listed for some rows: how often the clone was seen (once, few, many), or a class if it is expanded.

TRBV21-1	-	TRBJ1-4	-	TGTGCCAGCAGCACTGAAACCCCGGGTGAAAAACTGTTTTTT	CASSTETPGEKLFF
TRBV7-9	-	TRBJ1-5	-	TGTGCCAGCAGCTTAGCGGTTGGGCAGGCGAGTCAGCCCCAGCATTTT	CASSLAVGQASQPQHF
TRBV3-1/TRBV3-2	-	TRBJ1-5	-	TGTGCCACCGGTCCGGGGGGCGTCGGACAGCCCCAGCATTTT	CATGPGGVGQPQHF
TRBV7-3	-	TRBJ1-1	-	TGTGCCAGCAGTCAGGGGCAGAACACTGAAGCTTTCTTT	CASSQGQNTEAFF
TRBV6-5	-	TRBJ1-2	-	TGTGCCAGCAGCCCGGGGGGTCTATACGACTACACCTTC	CASSPGGLYDYTF
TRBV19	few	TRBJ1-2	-	TGTGCCAGTAGTATCTCCGGACAGACCGCCGAGGGCTACACCTTC	CASSISGQTAEGYTF
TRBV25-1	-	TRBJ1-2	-	TGTGCCAGCAGTGCCGGACAGTTCCCCTATGGCTACACCTTC	CASSAGQFPYGYTF
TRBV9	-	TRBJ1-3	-	TGTGCCAGCAGCGTCCAGCCACAGGGAGGAAACACCATATATTTT	CASSVQPQGGNTIYF
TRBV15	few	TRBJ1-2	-	TGTGCCACCAGCCCCGCCCGGGAACAGATCTATGGCTACACCTTC	CATSPAREQIYGYTF
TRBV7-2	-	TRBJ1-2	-	TGTGCCAGCAGTCCGACTCGCGACTATGGCTACACCTTC	CASSPTRDYGYTF
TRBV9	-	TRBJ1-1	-	TGTGCCAGCAGCGGAAGACCGGGACACATGAACACTGAAGCTTTCTTT	CASSGRPGHMNTEAFF
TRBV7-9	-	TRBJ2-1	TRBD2	TGTGCCAGCAGCTTAGCGGCGACTAGCGGGGGGGACAATGAGCAGTTCTTC	CASSLAATSGGDNEQFF
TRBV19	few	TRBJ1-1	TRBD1	TGTGCCAGTAGTACTCCGGGGACAGGGGAGACTGAAGCTTTCTTT	CASSTPGTGETEAFF
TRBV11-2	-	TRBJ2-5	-	TGTGCCAGCAGCTTTAACCAAGAGACCCAGTACTTC	CASSFNQETQYF
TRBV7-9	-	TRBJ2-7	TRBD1	TGTGCCAGCAGCTCCCGGGACAGGGGTGGTGAGCAGTACTTC	CASSSRDRGGEQYF
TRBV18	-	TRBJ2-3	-	TGTGCCAGCTCTCCTAACACAGATACGCAGTATTTT	CASSPNTDTQYF
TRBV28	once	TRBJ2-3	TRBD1	TGTGCCAGCAGTCCGGGACAGGGACTCGATACGCAGTATTTT	CASSPGQGLDTQYF
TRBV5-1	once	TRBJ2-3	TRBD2	TGCGCCAGCAGCCTGGGGCTAGCGGGGGGGCAAGATACGCAGTATTTT	CASSLGLAGGQDTQYF
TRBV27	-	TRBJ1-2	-	TGTGCCAGCAGTTTAGGGCAGGGCCAAACCGCCTATAACTATGGCTACACCTTC	CASSLGQGQTAYNYGYTF
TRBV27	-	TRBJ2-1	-	TGTGCCAGCAGTTCCGGGGTTCATGAGCAGTTCTTC	CASSSGVHEQFF
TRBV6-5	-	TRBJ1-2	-	TGTGCCAGCAGTCAACGGGGGGCGGTCCGTGGCTACACCTTC	CASSQRGAVRGYTF
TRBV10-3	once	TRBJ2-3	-	TGTGCCATCAGTGAGTCACACACCGACACAGATACGCAGTATTTT	CAISESHTDTDTQYF
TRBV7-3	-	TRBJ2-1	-	TGTGCCAGCAGCTCGGGTGACCCCTCAAATGAGCAGTTCTTC	CASSSGDPSNEQFF
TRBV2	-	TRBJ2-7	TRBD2	TGTGCCAGCAGTACAACTAGCGGGGGGGCACACGAGCAGTACTTC	CASSTTSGGAHEQYF
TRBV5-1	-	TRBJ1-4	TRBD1	TGCGCCAGCAGCCCCGGCCAGGGGGGTGAAAAACTGTTTTTT	CASSPGQGGEKLFF
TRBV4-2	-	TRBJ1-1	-	TGTGCCAGCAGCCAAGTGAGGGTTGTGAACACTGAAGCTTTCTTT	CASSQVRVVNTEAFF
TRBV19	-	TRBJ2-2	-	TGTGCCAGTACGCGGACCGGGGAGCTGTTTTTT	CASTRTGELFF
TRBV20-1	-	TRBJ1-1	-	TGCAGTGCTAGTCCCCCCAGGGCGGCGACGAACACTGAAGCTTTCTTT	CSASPPRAATNTEAFF
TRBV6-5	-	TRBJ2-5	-	TGTGCCAGCAGTTGGGTAGGGCAGGGGCAAGAGACCCAGTACTTC	CASSWVGQGQETQYF
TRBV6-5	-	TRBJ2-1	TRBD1	TGTGCCAGCAGTTACGACAGGGGGTCCTACAATGAGCAGTTCTTC	CASSYDRGSYNEQFF
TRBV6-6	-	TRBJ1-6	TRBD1	TGTGCCAGCAGTTACTCACCACAGGGGCTTAATTCACCCCTCCACTTT	CASSYSPQGLNSPLHF
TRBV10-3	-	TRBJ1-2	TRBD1	TGTGCCATCAGTGAGCGCTCCTCCGGGACAGATGGCTACACCTTC	CAISERSSGTDGYTF
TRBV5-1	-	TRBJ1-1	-	TGCGCCAGCAGCTTGTGGGGGGACAACACTGAAGCTTTCTTT	CASSLWGDNTEAFF
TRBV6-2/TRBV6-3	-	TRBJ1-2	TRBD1	TGTGCCAGCAGTCCCGGGACAGGGGTCTATGGCTACACCTTC	CASSPGTGVYGYTF
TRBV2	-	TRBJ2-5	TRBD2	TGTGCCAGCAGTGAGTGGACTAGCGGGGGCTCTGCGGAGACCCAGTACTTC	CASSEWTSGGSAETQYF
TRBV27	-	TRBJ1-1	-	TGTGCCAGCAGTTTAACACAGAACACTGAAGCTTTCTTT	CASSLTQNTEAFF
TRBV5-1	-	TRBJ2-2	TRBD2	TGCGCCAGCAGCTTGGCCCAACTAGCGGGGGTCCCCGGGGAGCTGTTTTTT	CASSLAQLAGVPGELFF
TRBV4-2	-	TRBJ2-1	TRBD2	TGTGCCAGCAGCCAAGGCTCTCTAAGCGGGGGGGCAGGTGAGCAGTTCTTC	CASSQGSLSGGAGEQFF
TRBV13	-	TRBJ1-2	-	TGTGCCAGCAGCAAATACAGGGCTGGCTACACCTTC	CASSKYRAGYTF
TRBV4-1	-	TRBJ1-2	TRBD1	TGCGCCAGCAGCTCTTCGGGACAGGGGATTGATTGGGGCTACACCTTC	CASSSSGQGIDWGYTF
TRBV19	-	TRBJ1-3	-	TGTGCCAGTAGTATAAGCGGCAGGAATGGAAACACCATATATTTT	CASSISGRNGNTIYF
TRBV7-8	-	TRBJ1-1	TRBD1	TGTGCCAGCAGCTCCCCGACAGGGAAAGCTTTCTTT	CASSSPTGKAFF
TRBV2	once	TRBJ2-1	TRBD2	TGTGCCAGCAGTGTTCGGGGACTAGCGGGGGGGAGGAATGAGCAGTTCTTC	CASSVRGLAGGRNEQFF
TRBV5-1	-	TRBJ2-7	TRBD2	TGCGCCAGCAGCCAGGCCGGGGGGGCCCTCGAGCAGTACTTC	CASSQAGGALEQYF
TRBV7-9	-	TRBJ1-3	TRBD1	TGTGCCAGCAGCTCTCGGACAGGGGAAGGAAACACCATATATTTT	CASSSRTGEGNTIYF
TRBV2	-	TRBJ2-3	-	TGTGCCAGCAGGTATACAGGGAGCACAGATACGCAGTATTTT	CASRYTGSTDTQYF
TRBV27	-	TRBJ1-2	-	TGTGCCAGCAGTTTAGGTAGGGGGATAGACCTATATGGCTACACCTTC	CASSLGRGIDLYGYTF
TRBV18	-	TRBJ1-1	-	TGTGCCAGCTCACCAGGGTTGATTGGGAGTTCAACTGAAGCTTTCTTT	CASSPGLIGSSTEAFF
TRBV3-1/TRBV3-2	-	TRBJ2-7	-	TGTGCCAGCAGCCCTTCTCTGGGGGGATTCTACGAGCAGTACTTC	CASSPSLGGFYEQYF
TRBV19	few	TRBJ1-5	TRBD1	TGTGCCAGTAAAGGACAGGAGGGATATAGCAATCAGCCCCAGCATTTT	CASKGQEGYSNQPQHF
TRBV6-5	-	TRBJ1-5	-	TGTGCCAGCAAACGGGGGGGCGGGAACAATCAGCCCCAGCATTTT	CASKRGGGNNQPQHF
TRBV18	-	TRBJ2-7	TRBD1	TGTGCCAGCTCACCACCGAGGACAGGGGGCTACGAGCAGTACTTC	CASSPPRTGGYEQYF
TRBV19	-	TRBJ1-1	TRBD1	TGTGCCACCACCCGGACAGGTTCAGCTTTCTTT	CATTRTGSAFF
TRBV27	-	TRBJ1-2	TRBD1	TGTGCCAGCAGTTTAACAGGGGGTAGATATGGCTACACCTTC	CASSLTGGRYGYTF
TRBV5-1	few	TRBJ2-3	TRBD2	TGCGCCAGCACCCGACGGATGACTAGCGGGGGGGCCGGAGATACGCAGTATTTT	CASTRRMTSGGAGDTQYF
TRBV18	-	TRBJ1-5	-	TGTGCCAGCTCACCCGGACAGAATCAGCCCCAGCATTTT	CASSPGQNQPQHF
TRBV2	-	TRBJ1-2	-	TGTGCCAGCAGGGGGGGTCAGAATCCCTCCTATGGCTACACCTTC	CASRGGQNPSYGYTF
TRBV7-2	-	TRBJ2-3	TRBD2	TGTGCCAGCAGCTTCCAGCGGGGGGGATCCAGCACAGATACGCAGTATTTT	CASSFQRGGSSTDTQYF